Below are 9 T cell receptor beta chains sequenced from a single sample in a study of human T cells and chemical hapten exposure (dated by TCRdb to 2020 to 2023). To prepare the library, RACE was applied. Instrument used: NextSeq 500. The public reads were reprocessed in TCRdb via fastp at Q25 and MiXCR, keeping in-frame beta chains. Entries that share a CDR3 protein sequence are merged under the most common genes and DNA. For this sample there are 300,000 to 350,000 distinct CDR3 sequences; around 6.9% appear just once. The biggest ten clones account for around 8.4% of the sample. What this sample's time point label stands for: patch test 1, 2 weeks after DPC sensitization. Interpreted using the paper, the treatment or condition label stands for: therapeutic diphenylcyclopropenone sensitization with weekly scalp DPC. Material: whole blood, obtained in connection with sensitization to the hapten diphenylcyclopropenone (DPC). These receptors all come from a woman between 18 and 29 years old with alopecia areata. Some clones in this sample may be carry-over from other donors' samples.

The V gene is TRBV27, the J gene TRBJ1-4; TRBD1 aligns across 8 bases. J was trimmed by 8 bases and V by 5 bases; bases with no gene match: 13. This CDR3 region has 16 residues. Germline V CDR1 and CDR2: MNHEY, SMNVEV (reference sequence). CDR3 coding DNA: TGTGCCAGCAGTCCTACTCGGACAGGGTTGAGGGAAAAACTGTTTTTT. This sequence encodes CASSPTRTGLREKLFF.

This clonotype appeared a few times. The chain employs TRBV29-1 and TRBJ1-5, with a possible D match to TRBD1 (6 bases). V lost 4 bases and J 5 bases, leaving 12 bases between the germline ends. Germline V gene data show CDR1 as SQVTM and CDR2 as ANQGSEA. The CDR3 is 13 residues long. This CDR3 is CSVVGGRDQPQHF. Here the CDR3 DNA reads TGCAGCGTTGTGGGGGGCAGGGATCAGCCCCAGCATTTT.

This rearrangement joins TRBV3-1 to TRBJ2-1; possibly TRBD1 or TRBD2 for D (5 bases each). The V end lost 0 bases, the J end lost 0 bases, and 12 bases lay between the germline ends. Germline CDR1 is LGHDT and CDR2 is YNNKEL (reference sequence). The CDR3 runs to 17 residues. CDR3 sequence reads: CASSQDPGPSSYNEQFF. The DNA of the CDR3 is TGTGCCAGCAGCCAAGATCCGGGGCCGAGCTCCTACAATGAGCAGTTCTTC.

The chain joins TRBV5-1 to TRBJ2-5; 9 nucleotides align to TRBD2. The CDR3 totals 15 residues. V shed 0 bases and J 2 bases; nucleotides not matched to a gene: 2. Looked up from germline, CDR1 is SGHRS and CDR2 is YFSETQ. CDR3: CASSLVAGVQETQYF. Written as DNA, the CDR3 is TGCGCCAGCAGCTTGGTAGCGGGGGTTCAAGAGACCCAGTACTTC.

V is TRBV6-1 and J is TRBJ2-3, with 9 nucleotides matching TRBD1. Germline CDR1 MNHNS, CDR2 SASEGT. The CDR3 loop spans 14 amino acids. J gave up 3 bases and V 6 bases, and 4 bases lay outside the gene matches. CDR3 coding DNA: TGTGCCAGCAGGGGGGACAGGGATACAGATACGCAGTATTTT. Protein product: CASRGDRDTDTQYF.

The chain has TRBV6-2 or TRBV6-3 and TRBJ1-5; 9 bases are a match to TRBD1. The CDR3 contains 19 residues. The V gene end was trimmed by 2 bases and the J gene end by 4 bases; junction bases not matched to a gene: 15. Germline V gene sequence: CDR1 MNHEY, CDR2 SVGEGT. Here the CDR3 reads CASSYKVRGTGKGNQPQHF. CDR3 in DNA: TGTGCCAGCAGTTACAAGGTTCGAGGGACAGGGAAGGGAAATCAGCCCCAGCATTTT.

This clonotype appeared a few times. The V and J genes are TRBV12-5 and TRBJ2-7; 8 bases align to TRBD1. The V gene's germline CDR1 is LGHNT and CDR2 FRNRAP. With 1 base clipped from V and 10 bases from J, the junction kept 12 bases outside the gene matches. CDR3 size: 15 residues. This CDR3 is CASGLATGVVSDQYF. In DNA form, the CDR3 reads TGTGCTAGTGGTTTGGCGACAGGGGTAGTAAGCGATCAGTACTTC.

The J gene is TRBJ1-2, the V gene TRBV12-3 or TRBV12-4; no reliable D call. Trimming removed 2 bases from V and 0 bases from J, with 7 bases in between. The CDR3 sequence is 14 residues long. CDR3 residues: CASSLNLPNYGYTF. As DNA, the CDR3 is TGTGCCAGCAGTTTAAACCTTCCTAACTATGGCTACACCTTC.

This clonotype was detected ten times or more. This rearrangement joins TRBV7-9 to TRBJ2-5; D perhaps matches TRBD2 (5 bases). Germline V gene sequence: CDR1 SEHNR, CDR2 FQNEAQ (reference sequence). V was cut by 4 bases and J by 5 bases, with 14 bases left in between. CDR3 length equals 14 residues. For the CDR3, the DNA is TGTGCCAGCAGCTCGGCCTCACGGAGGGAGACCCAGTACTTC. Translating it yields CASSSASRRETQYF.